These 4 T cell receptor beta chains share one sample of origin, sequenced in a study of OX40 agonist ivuxolimab in advanced cancers. Repertoires were generated with immunoSEQ multiplex PCR, while TCRdb's copy carries only in-frame clones and drops some. The sample gives about 88,000 clones, approximately 85% of which show up once; 3% to 4% is in the top ten. The sequenced sample was CD4+ or CD8+ T cells sorted from blood, obtained in a trial of the OX40 agonist ivuxolimab. These receptors all stem from an adult with an advanced solid tumor such as melanoma, head and neck, liver or kidney cancer.

The CDR3 coding sequence is TGTGCCAGCAGCCAAAGAGGAAGCGGGGAGCTGTTTTTT. Its translation: CASSQRGSGELFF. The chain has TRBV16 and TRBJ2-2; D is unresolved. V was cut by 2 bases and J by 7 bases, with 8 bases left in between. Germline-derived CDR1 and CDR2 are KGHSY and FQNENV. The CDR3 has 13 residues.

The rearrangement uses TRBV11-2 and TRBJ2-3; D may correspond to TRBD1 or TRBD2 (6 bases each). Germline V lookup: CDR1 SGHAT, CDR2 FQNNGV. The germline V and J ends were trimmed by 2 bases and 9 bases, with 21 bases remaining between them. CDR3 size: 16 residues. CDR3 DNA: TGTGCCAGCAGCTTACGGGAGTGGGGGGCAGGTAAAACGCAGTATTTT. Translation gives CASSLREWGAGKTQYF.

The chain carries TRBV11-2 and TRBJ2-2; no clear D gene. CDR3 length: 13 amino acids. Deletions cut 5 bases from V and 6 bases from J, with 10 bases between. CDR1 is SGHAT, CDR2 FQNNGV, per germline. The CDR3: CASSLMGSGELFF. The CDR3 bases are TGTGCCAGCAGCCTAATGGGGTCCGGGGAGCTGTTTTTT.

The V and J genes are TRBV9 and TRBJ1-3; 7 bases are a match to TRBD1. J lost 2 bases, V lost 3 bases, and 5 bases had no gene match. The CDR3 has 15 amino acids. Germline CDR1 SGDLS, CDR2 YYNGEE. CDR3 in amino acids: CASSAQTGAGNTIYF. As DNA, the CDR3 is TGTGCCAGCAGCGCCCAAACAGGGGCTGGAAACACCATATATTTT.